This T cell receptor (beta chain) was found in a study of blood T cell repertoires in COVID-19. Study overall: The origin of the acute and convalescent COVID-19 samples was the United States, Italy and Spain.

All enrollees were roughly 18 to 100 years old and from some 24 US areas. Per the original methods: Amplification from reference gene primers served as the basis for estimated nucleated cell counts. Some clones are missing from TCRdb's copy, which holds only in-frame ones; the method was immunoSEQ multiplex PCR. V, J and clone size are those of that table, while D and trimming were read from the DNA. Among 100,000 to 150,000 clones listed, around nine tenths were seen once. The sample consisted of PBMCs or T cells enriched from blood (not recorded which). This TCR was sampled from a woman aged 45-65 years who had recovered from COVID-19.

The CDR3, as DNA: TGTGCCAGCAAAGAACCCACCGGGACAGACCCCTACGAGCAGTACTTC. Residues: CASKEPTGTDPYEQYF. This chain joins TRBV2 and TRBJ2-7; the match to TRBD1 covers 7 bases. Trimming removed 7 bases from V and 2 bases from J; junction bases left unmatched: 14. The germline V gene has CDR1 SNHLY and CDR2 FYNNEI. There are 16 residues in the CDR3.